This T cell receptor beta chain emerged from a study of T cells in Graves' hyperthyroidism and ophthalmopathy (dated by TCRdb to between 2018 and 2021). With respect to the entire study: Peripheral blood samples were taken at the time of initial diagnosis, prior to any treatment. The 95 to 100 discovery patients were randomly divided into training and test sets at a 7:3 ratio. In about 6 Graves' hyperthyroidism patients, the study also compared T-cell repertoires from thyroid tissue with T-cell repertoires from blood. According to the paper, TCR Vbeta CDR3 sequencing was carried out on about 140 peripheral blood samples, which came from 40 to 45 ophthalmopathy, about 75 hyperthyroidism and around 17 progressor patients. To identify distinguishing TCR V-J signatures, a discovery cohort of about 100 patients was used, comprising 43 with Graves' ophthalmopathy and approximately 58 with stable Graves' hyperthyroidism. Prospective prediction of ophthalmopathy was tested in an independent validation cohort consisting of 18 to 20 hyperthyroidism patients and 15 to 17 patients who later progressed to ophthalmopathy. After sampling, hyperthyroidism patients received methimazole starting at 30 mg daily, and ophthalmopathy patients received high-dose intravenous methylprednisolone.

Hyperthyroidism patients were aged 18 to 65 years and newly diagnosed, with disease duration of less than 2 months. Exclusion was applied to patients with uncontrolled infections, other autoimmune diseases, pregnancy or lactation. Diagnoses were based on clinical symptoms, serum thyroxine and TRAb, thyroid ultrasound and orbital computed tomography. Blood from progressor patients was drawn when they were first diagnosed with hyperthyroidism, before any ophthalmopathy symptoms appeared. Ficoll-Paque density gradient centrifugation was used to isolate PBMCs from around 9.1 ml of fresh peripheral blood. Progressor patients were defined as those initially diagnosed with Graves' hyperthyroidism in whom ophthalmopathy developed during follow-up. Total RNA was extracted using Trizol reagent, and RNA quality was assessed on an Agilent 2100 Bioanalyzer. Summary of the overall study and its limitations: A model built on a 13 V-J signature distinguished ophthalmopathy from stable hyperthyroidism, reaching 87.88% sensitivity and 81% to 83% specificity in cross-validation and 80%/75% in testing. Sample size was not statistically predetermined, and blinding of investigators to group allocation was not performed. Most expanded thyroid clonotypes (frequency above 0.001) were also detected in blood, a finding suggesting that blood repertoires may reflect thyroid immune responses. During validation, the model predicted progression to ophthalmopathy a median of around 6 months ahead of onset, with around 71% sensitivity and 72% to 85% specificity.

Amplification of TCR beta CDR3 regions was carried out from RNA transcripts. For the first round of RT-PCR on the TCR CDR3, the HTBI primer set was used together with the Qiagen OneStep RT-PCR kit. A second multiplex PCR round built the libraries, followed by size selection and purification. Paired-end sequencing of the libraries was performed with 100 bp reads on an Illumina HiSeq2000. The study's own analysis went as follows. SOAPnuke was used to process the raw data, with reads discarded if the reads contained adapters or uncalled bases, had a mean Phred below 15, or lacked an exact constant-primer or identifier match. High-quality paired reads were merged with COPE v1.2.5, and unique nucleotide sequences were defined as clonotypes. MiTCR v1.1 was used to align clonotypes to the IMGT TRBV, TRBD and TRBJ reference segments. Only V-J combinations with frequency above 0.0001, covering 99% to 99.2% of repertoires, were analysed. A TCS score was defined as the ratio between F50 (clonal expansion) and ExV (chaos), using BLOSUM62-based TCRdist between CDR3 peptides within each V-J. Welch's t-statistics and random forest reduced several hundred V-J features to around 14, which were used in a naive Bayes classifier (R e1071). The public sequencing data were trimmed at Q25 with fastp and processed into clonotypes with MiXCR by TCRdb, which kept only in-frame beta chains. A single entry per CDR3 protein holds the most common genes and DNA from its merged rows. TCRdb's processing, not the authors' own work, is the source of the V and J calls. The sample table records around 380,000 distinct CDR3 sequences; approximately 15% of these occur just once. 20% to 25% of the sample goes to the ten largest clones.

Based on the germline V gene (reference sequence), the CDR1 and CDR2 sequences are MNHNY and SVGAGI. V was cut back by 0 bases and J by 2 bases, leaving a gap of 3 bases between them. Reading from cysteine to phenylalanine, the CDR3 counts 13 amino acids. Only CDR3 DNA is held: 39 bases, read in frame from base 1. This clonotype was seen more than once but under ten times. Its antigen is currently not known. The input lacks base qualities; no much larger clone sits a single base away. The V and J genes are TRBV6-6 and TRBJ2-3, with no confident D gene call. The origin of this receptor is a young man with Graves' hyperthyroidism that later progressed to Graves' ophthalmopathy. Sequencing input: blood. The nucleotide sequence is given as TGTGCCAGCAGTTACTCGGCCACAGATACGCAGTATTTT. Translated, this is CASSYSATDTQYF.